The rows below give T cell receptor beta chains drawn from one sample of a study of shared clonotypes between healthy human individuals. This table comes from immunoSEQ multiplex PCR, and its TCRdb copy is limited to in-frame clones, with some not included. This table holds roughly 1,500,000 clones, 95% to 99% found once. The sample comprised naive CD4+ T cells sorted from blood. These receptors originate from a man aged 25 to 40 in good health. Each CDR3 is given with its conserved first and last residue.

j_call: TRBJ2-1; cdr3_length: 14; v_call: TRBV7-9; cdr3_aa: CASSLREIRNEQFF
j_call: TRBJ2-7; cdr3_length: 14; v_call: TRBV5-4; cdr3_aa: CASSLEGIWDEQYF
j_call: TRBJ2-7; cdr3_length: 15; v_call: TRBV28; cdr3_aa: CASSFRQGLRDEQYF
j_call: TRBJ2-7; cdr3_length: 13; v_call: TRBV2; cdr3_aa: CASVRTGGVEQYF
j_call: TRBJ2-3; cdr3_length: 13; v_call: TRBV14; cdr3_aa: CASSHRLVPTQYF
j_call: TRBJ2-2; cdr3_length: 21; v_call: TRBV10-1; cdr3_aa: CASSRLGLAGPSSLNSGELFF
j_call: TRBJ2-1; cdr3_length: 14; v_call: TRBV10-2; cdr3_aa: CASSAGQAYNEQFF
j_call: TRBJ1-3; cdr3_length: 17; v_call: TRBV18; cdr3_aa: CASSPSGGPYSGNTIYF
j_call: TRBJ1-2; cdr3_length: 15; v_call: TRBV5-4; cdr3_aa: CASSLAGGALYGYTF
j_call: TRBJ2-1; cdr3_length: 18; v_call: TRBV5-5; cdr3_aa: CASSPSGVAGGPYNEQFF
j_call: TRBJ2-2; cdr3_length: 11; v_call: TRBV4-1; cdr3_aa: CASSDTGELFF
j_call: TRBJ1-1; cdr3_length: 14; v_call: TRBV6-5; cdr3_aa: CASTRGLGNTEAFF
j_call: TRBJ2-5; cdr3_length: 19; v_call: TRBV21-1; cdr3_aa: CASSNLLPQRLAGQETQYF
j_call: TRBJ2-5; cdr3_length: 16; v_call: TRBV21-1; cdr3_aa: CASGGQGRKNEETQYF
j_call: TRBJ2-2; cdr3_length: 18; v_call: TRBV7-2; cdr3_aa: CASSNLNAGSYIGGELFF
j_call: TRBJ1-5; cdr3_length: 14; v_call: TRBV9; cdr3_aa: CASSVDPGRQPQHF
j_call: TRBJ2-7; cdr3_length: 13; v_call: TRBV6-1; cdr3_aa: CASSEALRYEQYF
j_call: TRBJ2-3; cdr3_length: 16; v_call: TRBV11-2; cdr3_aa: CASSPHERGLADTQYF
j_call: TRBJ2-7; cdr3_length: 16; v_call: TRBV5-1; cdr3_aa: CASSPGTGVASYEQYF
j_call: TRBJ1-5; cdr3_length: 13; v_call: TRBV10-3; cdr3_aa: CAQAPDLHQPQHF
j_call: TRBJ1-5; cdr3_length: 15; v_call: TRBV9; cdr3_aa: CASSVVGDSNQPQHF
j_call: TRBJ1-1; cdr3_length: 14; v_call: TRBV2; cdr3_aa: CASSKSRGGAEAFF
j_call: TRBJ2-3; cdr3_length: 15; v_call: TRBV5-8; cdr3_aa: CASGLATRGTDTQYF
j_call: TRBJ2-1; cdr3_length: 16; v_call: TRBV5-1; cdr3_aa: CASSLAPLAENNEQFF
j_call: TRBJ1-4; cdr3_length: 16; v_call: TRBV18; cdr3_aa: CASSPQRLGINEKLFF
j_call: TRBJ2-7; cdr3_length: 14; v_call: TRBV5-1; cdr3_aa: CASSGPQGAYEQYF
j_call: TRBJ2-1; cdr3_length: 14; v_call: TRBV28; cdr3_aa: CASALAGGPDEQFF
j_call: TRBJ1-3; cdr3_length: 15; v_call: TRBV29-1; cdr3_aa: CSVEPTGDGINTIYF
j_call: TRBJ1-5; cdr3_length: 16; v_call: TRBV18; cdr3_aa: CASSRERQKTNQPQHF
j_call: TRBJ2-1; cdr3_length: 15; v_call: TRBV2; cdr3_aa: CASGREGSSYNEQFF
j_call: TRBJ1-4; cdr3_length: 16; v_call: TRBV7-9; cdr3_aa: CASRSTSGQGGEKLFF
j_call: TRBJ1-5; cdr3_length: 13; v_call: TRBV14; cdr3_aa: CASSQDRVQPQHF
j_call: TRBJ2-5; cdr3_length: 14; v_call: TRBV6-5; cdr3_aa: CASNEGRYQETQYF
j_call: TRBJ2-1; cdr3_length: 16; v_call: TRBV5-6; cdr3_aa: CASSFRLAGALNEQFF
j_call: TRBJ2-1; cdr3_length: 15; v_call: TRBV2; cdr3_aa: CASSDLAGAAVQQFF
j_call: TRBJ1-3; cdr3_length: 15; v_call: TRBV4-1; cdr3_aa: CASSQPTGSGNTIYF
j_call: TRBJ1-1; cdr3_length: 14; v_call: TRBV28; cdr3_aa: CASSLPLTGTEAFF
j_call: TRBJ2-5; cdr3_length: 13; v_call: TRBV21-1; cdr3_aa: CASSWEYQETQYF
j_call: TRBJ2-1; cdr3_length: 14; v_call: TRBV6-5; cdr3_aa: CASRDRGRGNEQFF
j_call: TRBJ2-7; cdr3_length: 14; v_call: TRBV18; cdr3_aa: CASSIGTGGDEQYF
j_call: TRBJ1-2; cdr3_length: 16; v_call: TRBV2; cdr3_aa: CASSEAWDTGSNGYTF
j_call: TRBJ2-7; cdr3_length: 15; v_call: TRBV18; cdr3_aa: CASSPRKGSSYEQYF
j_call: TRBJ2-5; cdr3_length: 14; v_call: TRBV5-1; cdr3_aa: CASSPAGIQETQYF
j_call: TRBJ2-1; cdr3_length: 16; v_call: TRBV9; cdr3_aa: CASSVEGLAGYNEQFF
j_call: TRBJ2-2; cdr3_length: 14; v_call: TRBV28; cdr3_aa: CASSFSVNTGELFF
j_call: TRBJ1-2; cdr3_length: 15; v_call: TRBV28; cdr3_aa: CASSLLQGIVYGYTF
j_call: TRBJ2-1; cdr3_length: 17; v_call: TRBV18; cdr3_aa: CASSPELQRSSYNEQFF
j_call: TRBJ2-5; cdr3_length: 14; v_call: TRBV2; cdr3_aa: CAGAIDRAEETQYF
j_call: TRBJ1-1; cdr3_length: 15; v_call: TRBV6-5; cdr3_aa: CASSYLRGMNTEAFF
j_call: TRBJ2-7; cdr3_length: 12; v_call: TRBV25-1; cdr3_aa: CASSDGGYEQYF
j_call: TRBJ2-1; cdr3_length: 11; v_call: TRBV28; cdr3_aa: CASGMSHEQFF
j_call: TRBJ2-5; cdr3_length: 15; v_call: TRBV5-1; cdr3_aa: CASSEGQGGGETQYF